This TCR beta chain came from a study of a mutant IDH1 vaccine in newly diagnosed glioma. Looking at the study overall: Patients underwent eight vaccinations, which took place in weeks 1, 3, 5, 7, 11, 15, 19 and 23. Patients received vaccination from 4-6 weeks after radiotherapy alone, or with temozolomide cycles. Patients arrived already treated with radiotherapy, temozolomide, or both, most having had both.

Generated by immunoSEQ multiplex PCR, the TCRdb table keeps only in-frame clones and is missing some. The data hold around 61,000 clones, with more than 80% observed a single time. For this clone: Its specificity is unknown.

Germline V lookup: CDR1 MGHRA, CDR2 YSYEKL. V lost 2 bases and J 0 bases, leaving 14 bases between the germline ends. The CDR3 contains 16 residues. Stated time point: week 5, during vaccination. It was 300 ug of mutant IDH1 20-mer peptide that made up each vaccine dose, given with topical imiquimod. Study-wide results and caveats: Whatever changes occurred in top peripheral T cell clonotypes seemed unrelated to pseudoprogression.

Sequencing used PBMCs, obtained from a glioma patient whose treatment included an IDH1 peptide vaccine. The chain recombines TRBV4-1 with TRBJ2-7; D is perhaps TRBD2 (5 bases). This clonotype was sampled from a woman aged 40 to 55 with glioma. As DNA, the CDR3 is TGCGCCAGCAGCCAATACCCGACGGGGAGCTCCTACGAGCAGTACTTC. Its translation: CASSQYPTGSSYEQYF.